Listed below are T cell receptor beta chains from one sample, sequenced in a study of T cells expressing NK-cell markers. TCRdb reprocessed the 5' RACE reads and stores each CDR3 protein as one record, lacking DNA. Here the sample table reports around 15,000 distinct CDR3 sequences. Source material: blood T cells: a sorted CD56 or NKG2C T cell subset, CD4+ or CD8+ T cells, or bulk PBMC T cells (not recorded which). These TCRs come from a man aged 18-75 years in good health. The CDR3 runs from the conserved cysteine through the conserved F or W.

CDR3	V	J
CASRKTSGRRTDTQYF	TRBV27	TRBJ2-3
CASSQIAGDGTGELFF	TRBV4-3	TRBJ2-2
CSARAQNSYNEQFF	TRBV20-1	TRBJ2-1
CASSPGTGPETQYF	TRBV18	TRBJ2-5
CASSLDSSSNEQFF	TRBV18	TRBJ2-1
CATSDSRTGNTEAFF	TRBV24-1	TRBJ1-1
CASSKWLGYEQYF	TRBV21-1	TRBJ2-7
CASSDFHGLNTEAFF	TRBV10-2	TRBJ1-1
CSVGYSGANVLTF	TRBV29-1	TRBJ2-6
CASSLVGGRRDEQYF	TRBV7-9	TRBJ2-7
CATSQGVEATSFMDTQYF	TRBV15	TRBJ2-3
CASSLAWTGGTEAFF	TRBV5-1	TRBJ1-1
CAISESVRPGASSYNEQFF	TRBV10-3	TRBJ2-1
CASSLRREAQETQYF	TRBV7-9	TRBJ2-5
CSAIYSGRETQYF	TRBV20-1	TRBJ2-5
CASSAGQGIGYGYTF	TRBV7-8	TRBJ1-2
CASRSQMTGWYEQYF	TRBV6-2/TRBV6-3	TRBJ2-7
CASSLGLGLAGGRDTQYF	TRBV28	TRBJ2-3
CASSNRMNTEAFF	TRBV19	TRBJ1-1
CASSPRGEPGNTIYF	TRBV18	TRBJ1-3
CASSRTGGNQPQHF	TRBV12-3/TRBV12-4	TRBJ1-5
CASSQEGAWGGNQPQHF	TRBV3-1	TRBJ1-5
CASRKDGRDEQFF	TRBV2	TRBJ2-1
CASSLGQGDTQYF	TRBV7-8	TRBJ2-3
CASSPGQGRSYGYTF	TRBV5-5	TRBJ1-2
CASSLAGGHNEQFF	TRBV7-9	TRBJ2-1
CASSYGSGANYGYTF	TRBV6-5	TRBJ1-2
CASSAHRGAWGTEAFF	TRBV7-9	TRBJ1-1
CASSLSPGDSYEQYF	TRBV5-1	TRBJ2-7
CASSPTGTEYNEQFF	TRBV5-1	TRBJ2-1
CASSYSIGAGELFF	TRBV6-5	TRBJ2-2
CASSLAENENGEAFF	TRBV7-8	TRBJ1-1
CAISARQGQGETQYF	TRBV10-3	TRBJ2-5
CSARDKGTGGYEQYF	TRBV20-1	TRBJ2-7
CASRDKGGSGYTF	TRBV4-3	TRBJ1-2
CASSRDSYEQYF	TRBV5-1	TRBJ2-7
CASSLGQGFEKLFF	TRBV7-9	TRBJ1-4
CASSLLGTGEETQYF	TRBV5-1	TRBJ2-5
CASSLEGQMNSGELFF	TRBV7-2	TRBJ2-2
CASSTRISATDTQYF	TRBV28	TRBJ2-3
CASSVWGDTEAFF	TRBV2	TRBJ1-1
CASSEDARAQETQYF	TRBV6-1	TRBJ2-5
CASSQGGVKETQYF	TRBV4-1	TRBJ2-5
CASSLGTGNSPLHF	TRBV12-3/TRBV12-4	TRBJ1-6
CASSQGSRGATEAFF	TRBV14	TRBJ1-1
CASSAPELGPNEKLFF	TRBV2	TRBJ1-4
CASSLVRDYYNEQFF	TRBV7-6	TRBJ2-1
CATSDPTPGGLIETQYF	TRBV24-1	TRBJ2-5
CASSPRGSDYNEQFF	TRBV18	TRBJ2-1
CASSLEAGGGNTIYF	TRBV7-6	TRBJ1-3